A single sample is the source of the 29 T cell receptor beta chains below, sequenced in a study of vaccination effects on CD4 cells after COVID-19. What these receptors recognize is not known. Assay used: immunoSEQ multiplex PCR; TCRdb lists only in-frame clones, some missing. The top ten hold approximately 10% of the sample, which has around 45,000 clones, about 75% seen once. Having been cultured for around ten days, the cells underwent CD4+ T cell isolation. The sequenced sample was CD4+ T cells from PBMCs cultured without peptide, obtained before COVID-19 vaccination. These receptors originate from a human donor who had a prior SARS-CoV-2 infection.

This chain links TRBV18 with TRBJ2-3; D gene unclear. Germline-derived CDR1 and CDR2 are KGHSH and LQKENI. The CDR3 length is 15 residues. Trimming took 1 base from V and 2 from J, leaving 10 bases between them. The CDR3: CASSPRLHSTDTQYF. As DNA, the CDR3 is TGTGCCAGCTCACCACGATTACACTCCACAGATACGCAGTATTTT.

This clone was counted a single time. J is TRBJ1-4 and V is TRBV21-1. TRBV21-1 constitutes a pseudogene. The CDR3 runs to 14 residues. The CDR3 loop is CASRPWPEYEKLFF. In DNA, the CDR3 is TGTGCCAGCCGTCCATGGCCGGAATATGAAAAACTGTTTTTT.

The rearrangement links TRBV5-1 to TRBJ2-1, with D hard to call. Trimming cost V 6 bases and J 8 bases, with 18 bases left between them. Germline loops: CDR1 SGHRS, CDR2 YFSETQ. There are 14 residues in the CDR3. The CDR3 spells CASTSKRGFDEQFF. The CDR3 DNA sequence: TGCGCCAGCACCTCGAAACGCGGTTTCGATGAGCAGTTCTTC. Using reference TRBV5-1 and TRBJ2-1 for the parts outside the CDR3, the full variable domain is KAGVTQTPRYLIKTRGQQVTLSCSPISGHRSVSWYQQTPGQGLQFLFEYFSETQRNKGNFPGRFSGRQFSNSRSEMNVSTLELGDSALYLCASTSKRGFDEQFFGPGTRLTVL.

The V gene is TRBV29-1, the J gene TRBJ2-7, with 7 bases fitting TRBD2. The CDR3 spans 11 residues. The germline CDR1 and CDR2 sequences are SQVTM and ANQGSEA. V gave up 4 bases and J gave up 9 bases; unmatched junction bases: 6. The CDR3 DNA follows: TGCAGCGTTGCTGGGGGGGTAGGGCAGTACTTC. Translating gives CSVAGGVGQYF.

V usage is TRBV10-3 and J usage is TRBJ1-2; 9 bases are a match to TRBD1. CDR1 is ENHRY and CDR2 is SYGVKD in the germline V gene. This CDR3 region has 13 residues. Trimming removed 4 bases from V and 6 bases from J; junction bases left unmatched: 3. The CDR3 protein is CAISADRGDGYTF. The CDR3 DNA reads TGTGCCATCAGTGCGGACAGGGGCGATGGCTACACCTTC.

The chain is built from TRBV7-2 and TRBJ2-1, with 15 bases identical to TRBD2. The CDR3 runs to 18 residues. The germline V gene encodes CDR1 SGHTA and CDR2 FQGNSA. V trimming: 4 bases; J trimming: 3 bases; junction bases outside the gene matches: 7. The CDR3 loop reads CASSSHRTSGGDYNEQFF. The DNA of the CDR3 is TGTGCCAGCAGCTCCCACCGGACTAGCGGGGGGGACTACAATGAGCAGTTCTTC.

This clone was found once. The chain recombines TRBV15 with TRBJ1-5; no clear D gene. There are 15 residues in the CDR3. V was clipped by 0 bases and J by 1 base, with 7 bases between them. In germline, CDR1 is LNHNV, CDR2 YYDKDF (reference sequence). The CDR3 DNA reads as TGTGCCACCAGCAGAGACCCGGACAGCAATCAGCCCCAGCATTTT. Translating gives CATSRDPDSNQPQHF. Drawing the rest from reference TRBV15 and TRBJ1-5, the complete variable domain is DAMVIQNPRYQVTQFGKPVTLSCSQTLNHNVMYWYQQKSSQAPKLLFHYYDKDFNNEADTPDNFQSRRPNTSFCFLDIRSPGLGDTAMYLCATSRDPDSNQPQHFGDGTRLSIL.

The sample holds a few counts of this clone. Here the CDR3 DNA reads TGTGCCAGCAGTTACTCTTTTTACGGCGGCACTGAAGCTTTCTTT. It encodes CASSYSFYGGTEAFF. The rearrangement links TRBV6-5 to TRBJ1-1; D gene ambiguous. V lost 0 bases and J 4 bases, leaving 12 bases between the germline ends. Per germline, CDR1 MNHEY and CDR2 SVGAGI. The CDR3 length is 15 residues.

The V gene is TRBV27, the J gene TRBJ2-7, with D unresolved. Germline-derived CDR1 and CDR2 are MNHEY and SMNVEV (reference sequence). The V gene lost 4 bases and the J gene lost 2 bases, with 6 bases spanning the gap. This CDR3 contains 12 residues. The CDR3 DNA follows: TGTGCCAGCAGTTCGTACGCCTACGAGCAGTACTTC. Translated: CASSSYAYEQYF.

V usage is TRBV6-6 and J usage is TRBJ1-3; 12 bases map to TRBD1. V shed 5 bases, J shed 6 bases, and the junction held 11 bases outside the gene matches. Germline V gene sequence: CDR1 MNHNY, CDR2 SVGAGI (reference sequence). The CDR3 contains 17 residues. The CDR3 loop reads CASSRRLGTGGENTIYF. In DNA, the CDR3 is TGTGCCAGCAGTCGGAGATTGGGGACAGGGGGCGAAAACACCATATATTTT.

The rearrangement uses TRBV10-3 and TRBJ2-7, with 11 bases lining up with TRBD2. The germline gives CDR1 ENHRY, CDR2 SYGVKD. The junction had 6 bases not matched to a gene; V was cut back by 2 bases and J by 9 bases. This CDR3 has 14 residues. CDR3 bases: TGTGCCATCAGTGAGATAGCGGGAGGGCATCGGCAGTACTTC. It translates to CAISEIAGGHRQYF.

The rearrangement links TRBV7-2 to TRBJ2-7; 8 nucleotides line up with TRBD2. The germline CDR1 and CDR2 sequences are SGHTA and FQGNSA. The CDR3 runs 14 residues. With 7 bases clipped from V and 6 bases from J, the junction kept 11 bases outside the gene matches. The CDR3 sequence is CASKPQREKAEQYF. As DNA, the CDR3 is TGTGCCAGCAAACCTCAGCGGGAGAAGGCCGAGCAGTACTTC.

In the case of this clone: The germline gene is not matched at one end of the junction; a read error may be the cause. The V gene is TRBV7-2, the J gene TRBJ2-6; D call uncertain. Germline lookup yields CDR1 SGHTA and CDR2 FQGNSA. There are 14 residues in the CDR3. The CDR3 region is CASSLASNSRLTSF. The CDR3 DNA reads as TGTGCCAGCAGCTTAGCCTCGAACAGCCGATTAACGTCTTTC. Combining the CDR3 with reference TRBV7-2 and TRBJ2-6 gives the whole variable domain GAGVSQSPSNKVTEKGKDVELRCDPISGHTALYWYRQSLGQGLEFLIYFQGNSAPDKSGLPSDRFSAERTGGSVSTLTIQRTQQEDSAVYLCASSLASNSRLTSFGAGSRLTVL.

This chain uses TRBV18 with TRBJ2-1; 9 bases agree with TRBD2. This CDR3 is 15 amino acids long. CDR1 and CDR2 from the germline V gene are KGHSH and LQKENI. Trimming cost V 3 bases and J 7 bases; bases outside gene matches: 7. CDR3 bases: TGTGCCAGCTCACCCTTAGCGGGAGTTGGGAATGAGCAGTTCTTC. It codes for CASSPLAGVGNEQFF.

This clone has only a few counts. The chain uses TRBV6-2 or TRBV6-3 and TRBJ2-6; no clear D gene. V gave up 6 bases and J gave up 0 bases, with 15 bases separating them. This CDR3 comprises 17 residues. CDR1 MNHEY and CDR2 SVGEGT come from the germline V gene. CDR3 sequence reads: CASSISFSRSGANVLTF. In DNA form, the CDR3 reads TGTGCCAGCAGCATCTCTTTCAGCCGCTCTGGGGCCAACGTCCTGACTTTC.

This clone was recorded only once. In the same sample, other DNA sequences code for this CDR3. The rearrangement joins TRBV7-9 to TRBJ2-1; D not certain. This CDR3 has 16 amino acids. The germline V gene encodes CDR1 SEHNR and CDR2 FQNEAQ (reference sequence). V was pared by 0 bases and J by 0 bases, with 9 bases between. The CDR3 sequence is CASSLALAGSYNEQFF. Written as DNA, the CDR3 is TGTGCCAGCAGCTTAGCGTTGGCTGGCTCCTACAATGAGCAGTTCTTC. The full variable domain, with the rest looked up from reference TRBV7-9 and TRBJ2-1, is DTGVSQNPRHKITKRGQNVTFRCDPISEHNRLYWYRQTLGQGPEFLTYFQNEAQLEKSRLLSDRFSAERPKGSFSTLEIQRTEQGDSAMYLCASSLALAGSYNEQFFGPGTRLTVL.

The chain couples TRBV11-3 to TRBJ2-1; TRBD2 aligns across 14 bases. Germline V gives CDR1 SGHNT, CDR2 YENEEA. The CDR3 is 17 residues long. J lost 4 bases, V lost 2 bases, and 4 bases had no gene match. DNA for the CDR3: TGTGCCAGCAGCTTACCAGGACTAGCGGGAGGTTACAATGAGCAGTTCTTC. This gives the protein CASSLPGLAGGYNEQFF.

The V gene is TRBV29-1, the J gene TRBJ2-1, with 7 bases matching TRBD1. Germline V gene sequence: CDR1 SQVTM, CDR2 ANQGSEA. The J segment lost 5 bases and the V segment lost 3 bases, leaving 10 bases of the junction unmatched. This CDR3 has 15 amino acids. CDR3 in amino acids: CSVDGTVWNHNEQFF. The CDR3 bases are TGCAGCGTTGATGGGACAGTGTGGAACCACAATGAGCAGTTCTTC.

The rearrangement joins TRBV12-3 or TRBV12-4 to TRBJ2-7; D call uncertain. Between the trimmed V and J ends, which lost 3 bases and 6 bases, there was a span of 9 bases. This CDR3 has 12 amino acids. The CDR3 nucleotides read TGTGCCAGCAGTTTTCCGGGTGGCGAGCAGTACTTC. Amino acid sequence: CASSFPGGEQYF.

The rearrangement uses TRBV18 and TRBJ2-3, with a possible D match to TRBD2 (5 bases). Germline V gene lookup returns CDR1 KGHSH and CDR2 LQKENI. CDR3 length: 12 residues. V shed 2 bases and J shed 5 bases, with 5 bases lying between them. CDR3 region: CASSPAGDTQYF. The CDR3 DNA follows: TGTGCCAGCTCACCAGCGGGAGATACGCAGTATTTT.

The chain has TRBV7-8 and TRBJ1-4; D not resolved. The CDR3 runs to 11 residues. Germline V gene lookup returns CDR1 SGHVS and CDR2 FQNEAQ. V was clipped by 5 bases and J by 6 bases, with 4 bases between them. The DNA for the CDR3 is TGTGCCAGCAGCCAGTATGAAAAACTGTTTTTT. It codes for CASSQYEKLFF.

J is TRBJ2-3 and V is TRBV2, with D unclear. Germline V gene data show CDR1 as SNHLY and CDR2 as FYNNEI. CDR3 size: 11 residues. V gave up 6 bases and J gave up 5 bases, with 6 bases separating them. CDR3 loop: CASSAKDTQYF. The CDR3 DNA is TGTGCCAGCAGCGCTAAAGATACGCAGTATTTT.

This rearrangement joins TRBV29-1 to TRBJ2-7, with 9 bases matching TRBD1. V was pared by 6 bases and J by 7 bases, with 16 bases of the junction left unmatched. Germline loops: CDR1 SQVTM, CDR2 ANQGSEA. This CDR3 has 15 residues. CDR3 sequence (DNA): TGCAGCGTCACCAGCCCCCGGGACAGGGAGTGGGAGCAGTACTTC. This gives the protein CSVTSPRDREWEQYF.

J is TRBJ2-4 and V is TRBV7-2; D unresolved. Germline loops: CDR1 SGHTA, CDR2 FQGNSA. Between the trimmed V and J ends, which lost 4 bases and 3 bases, there was a span of 10 bases. The CDR3 length is 14 residues. The CDR3: CASSSRWGKNIQYF. CDR3 in DNA: TGTGCCAGCAGCTCCCGCTGGGGCAAAAACATTCAGTACTTC.

V is TRBV30 and J is TRBJ1-4; 8 bases match TRBD1. Germline V gene data show CDR1 as GTSNPN and CDR2 as SVGIG (reference sequence). V trimming: 2 bases; J trimming: 4 bases; junction bases outside the gene matches: 9. The CDR3 is 16 amino acids. The CDR3 loop is CAWSSADRAFNEKLFF. The CDR3 DNA sequence: TGTGCCTGGAGTTCCGCGGACAGGGCCTTTAATGAAAAACTGTTTTTT. The variable domain in full, completed from reference TRBV30 and TRBJ1-4, reads SQTIHQWPATLVQPVGSPLSLECTVEGTSNPNLYWYRQAAGRGLQLLFYSVGIGQISSEVPQNLSASRPQDRQFILSSKKLLLSDSGFYLCAWSSADRAFNEKLFFGSGTQLSVL.

This chain joins TRBV9 and TRBJ1-2, with 8 bases aligning to TRBD1. This CDR3 has 19 amino acids. CDR1 SGDLS and CDR2 YYNGEE come from the germline V gene. The J segment lost 3 bases and the V segment lost 0 bases, leaving 16 bases of the junction unmatched. In DNA, the CDR3 is TGTGCCAGCAGCGTAGAAGGGACAGGAAATTCCATGCCCCACTATGGCTACACCTTC. Translation gives CASSVEGTGNSMPHYGYTF.

This clone has a handful of counts. The chain carries TRBV19 and TRBJ1-2; perhaps TRBD1 as D (6 bases). The V end was cut by 5 bases, the J end by 2 bases, with 15 bases between. Germline V gives CDR1 LNHDA, CDR2 SQIVND (reference sequence). CDR3 length: 15 residues. CDR3 region: CASSGKPRGNYGYTF. CDR3 nucleotides: TGTGCCAGTAGTGGGAAGCCCAGGGGAAACTATGGCTACACCTTC.

This rearrangement joins TRBV19 to TRBJ2-1; the D is unclear. CDR1 is LNHDA, CDR2 SQIVND, per germline (reference sequence). The CDR3 sequence is 13 residues long. Trimming cost V 3 bases and J 9 bases, with 12 bases left between them. The CDR3 DNA reads TGTGCCAGTAGTATCACCGGTTGGGGTGAGCAGTTCTTC. Translating it yields CASSITGWGEQFF. The whole variable domain, filled in from reference TRBV19 and TRBJ2-1, reads DGGITQSPKYLFRKEGQNVTLSCEQNLNHDAMYWYRQDPGQGLRLIYYSQIVNDFQKGDIAEGYSVSREKKESFPLTVTSAQKNPTAFYLCASSITGWGEQFFGPGTRLTVL.

V and J are TRBV30 and TRBJ1-6; D is possibly TRBD1 (5 bases). Looked up from germline, CDR1 is GTSNPN and CDR2 is SVGIG (reference sequence). The V end lost 3 bases, the J end lost 8 bases, and 11 bases lay between the germline ends. This CDR3 comprises 13 residues. CDR3 coding DNA: TGTGCCTGGAGCGCGGAGGGGTATTCACCCCTCCACTTT. Encoded protein: CAWSAEGYSPLHF.